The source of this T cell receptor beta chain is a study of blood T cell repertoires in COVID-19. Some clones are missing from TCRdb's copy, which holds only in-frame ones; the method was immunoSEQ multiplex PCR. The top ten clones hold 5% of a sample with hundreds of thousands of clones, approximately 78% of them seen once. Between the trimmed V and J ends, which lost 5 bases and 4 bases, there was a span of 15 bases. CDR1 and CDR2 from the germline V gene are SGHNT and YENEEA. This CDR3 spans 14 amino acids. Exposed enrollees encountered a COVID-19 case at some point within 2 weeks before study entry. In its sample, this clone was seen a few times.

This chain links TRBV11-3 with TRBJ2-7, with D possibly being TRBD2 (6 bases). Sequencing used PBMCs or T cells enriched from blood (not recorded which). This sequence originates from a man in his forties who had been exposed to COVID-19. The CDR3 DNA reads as TGTGCCAGCAGCGAAGACGGAGGGGTGTACGAGCAGTACTTC. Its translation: CASSEDGGVYEQYF.